The 13 T cell receptor beta chains below were found in one sample sequenced in a study of post-analysis software for immune sequencing data. Their antigen targets remain unknown. The authors incorporated unique molecular identifiers into the TCR beta cDNA libraries. TCRdb passed the PCR reads through MiXCR, listing each CDR3 protein once. The sample carries roughly 430,000 distinct CDR3 sequences, 30% to 40% recorded once. Study-level findings and limits: Elevated frequency relative to controls characterized about 5 TRBV segments in patients, TRBV5-6, TRBV5-1 and TRBV20-1 among them.

The source material was blood. The receptors originated from a girl aged 2 to 9 with multiple sclerosis.

This clonotype turned up a few times. This chain joins TRBV5-1 and TRBJ2-1, with D possibly being TRBD1 or TRBD2 (5 bases each). The CDR3 contains 12 residues. Germline-derived CDR1 and CDR2 are SGHRS and YFSETQ. Trimming took off 1 base at V and 7 bases at J, with 6 bases between the two ends. The CDR3 loop reads CASSLWGNEQFF. The CDR3 region has the DNA TGCGCCAGCAGCTTGTGGGGGAATGAGCAGTTCTTC. The variable domain in full, completed from reference TRBV5-1 and TRBJ2-1, reads KAGVTQTPRYLIKTRGQQVTLSCSPISGHRSVSWYQQTPGQGLQFLFEYFSETQRNKGNFPGRFSGRQFSNSRSEMNVSTLELGDSALYLCASSLWGNEQFFGPGTRLTVL.

This clonotype showed up just a few times. CDR3 nucleotide sequence: TGTGCCAGCAGCAAACAGGGATTCAGCAATCAGCCCCAGCATTTT. As protein: CASSKQGFSNQPQHF. V is TRBV27 and J is TRBJ1-5; maybe TRBD1 (6 bases). V was clipped by 6 bases and J by 1 base, with 13 bases between them. This CDR3 is built from 15 residues. From germline, CDR1 is MNHEY and CDR2 SMNVEV (reference sequence).

The rearrangement links TRBV7-2 to TRBJ2-7, with TRBD1 matching 7 bases. Germline-derived CDR1 and CDR2 are SGHTA and FQGNSA. The CDR3 extends over 14 amino acids. The V and J ends lost 5 bases and 5 bases, in that order; junction bases with no gene match: 9. The CDR3 DNA reads TGTGCCAGCAGCCCGGGACAGACCCTGAACGAGCAGTACTTC. Amino acid sequence: CASSPGQTLNEQYF.

The chain links TRBV6-5 to TRBJ2-1; D might be TRBD2 (5 bases). This CDR3 comprises 13 residues. The V and J ends lost 9 bases and 1 base respectively, with 10 bases between them. Germline V gene data show CDR1 as MNHEY and CDR2 as SVGAGI. This chain's CDR3 is CASSKRSYNEQFF. The CDR3 DNA follows: TGTGCCAGTTCCAAGCGGTCCTACAATGAGCAGTTCTTC.

The sample holds a few counts of this clonotype. V gene TRBV7-2 combines with J gene TRBJ2-7; 14 bases map to TRBD2. The CDR3 consists of 15 residues. Per germline, CDR1 SGHTA and CDR2 FQGNSA. V dropped 5 bases and J dropped 3; count of bases not matched to a gene: 3. Here the CDR3 reads CASSGGTSGSYEQYF. CDR3 coding DNA: TGTGCCAGCAGCGGAGGGACTAGCGGGAGCTACGAGCAGTACTTC.

This chain links TRBV12-3 or TRBV12-4 with TRBJ2-7; no firm D call. The V end lost 4 bases, the J end lost 4 bases, and 8 bases lay between the germline ends. The CDR3 spans 12 residues. For the CDR3, the DNA is TGTGCCAGCAGTTCCATTGAATACGAGCAGTACTTC. It specifies CASSSIEYEQYF.

CDR3 region: CSARDFRQGTSYEQYF. CDR3 sequence (DNA): TGCAGTGCTAGGGATTTTAGGCAGGGTACCTCCTACGAGCAGTACTTC. This chain connects TRBV20-1 to TRBJ2-7, with D possibly being TRBD1 (5 bases). Deletions cut 3 bases from V and 0 bases from J, with 18 bases between. CDR1 is DFQATT and CDR2 is SNEGSKA in the germline V gene (reference sequence). CDR3 size: 16 residues.

This chain connects TRBV7-2 to TRBJ2-7, with D unresolved. This CDR3 is built from 13 residues. The V and J ends lost 1 base and 7 bases respectively, with 11 bases between them. In germline, CDR1 is SGHTA, CDR2 FQGNSA. CDR3 DNA: TGTGCCAGCAGCTTAGGGTCCGGGCTAGAGCAGTACTTC. This translates into CASSLGSGLEQYF.

This clonotype was detected a few times. This sequence joins TRBV6-2 or TRBV6-3 and TRBJ2-3, with D hard to call. The V gene's germline CDR1 is MNHEY and CDR2 SVGEGT. The CDR3 runs 16 residues. Trimming took off 6 bases at V and 5 bases at J, with 21 bases between the two ends. DNA of the CDR3: TGTGCCAGCAGCAGACCGCGGAGCGAGTTGGTAGATACGCAGTATTTT. It yields the protein CASSRPRSELVDTQYF.

The chain carries TRBV20-1 and TRBJ2-1; 9 bases map to TRBD2. CDR1 and CDR2 (germline): DFQATT, SNEGSKA (reference sequence). The ends lost 1 base at V and 8 bases at J; junction bases unmatched: 6. The CDR3 covers 14 residues. The CDR3 DNA reads as TGCAGTGCTAGAGGGCTAGCGGGGTCCTATGAGCAGTTCTTC. Its translation is CSARGLAGSYEQFF.

The J gene is TRBJ2-1, the V gene TRBV29-1; 10 bases agree with TRBD2. This CDR3 region has 15 residues. The trim removed 4 bases at V and 4 bases at J, leaving 7 bases unmatched. Germline V gene lookup returns CDR1 SQVTM and CDR2 ANQGSEA. CDR3 sequence (DNA): TGCAGCGTTGGTGGTCTAGCGGGAGAATACAATGAGCAGTTCTTC. This encodes CSVGGLAGEYNEQFF.

This CDR3 is CASSHRPTSGRSHNEQFF. In nucleotides, the CDR3 is TGTGCCAGCAGCCACCGACCTACTAGCGGGAGATCCCACAATGAGCAGTTCTTC. The gene calls are TRBV7-2 and TRBJ2-1, with 11 bases fitting TRBD2. Germline V gene lookup returns CDR1 SGHTA and CDR2 FQGNSA. V lost 5 bases to trimming and J lost 5 bases; unmatched junction nucleotides: 14. This CDR3 has 18 amino acids.

This clonotype was detected only a few times. The chain joins TRBV20-1 to TRBJ2-1; 9 nucleotides line up with TRBD1. Germline CDR1 and CDR2: DFQATT and SNEGSKA (reference sequence). V shed 5 bases, J shed 2 bases, and the junction held 7 bases outside the gene matches. This CDR3 comprises 15 residues. The CDR3 DNA reads as TGCAGTGCTCGCCGCCGGGACAGGGCCTACAATGAGCAGTTCTTC. It specifies CSARRRDRAYNEQFF.